Here is one T cell receptor (beta chain) with its context. The antigen remains unidentified. The data were taken from a study of long-term antiretroviral therapy in people with HIV. Study-wide results and limits: Blood in the study was drawn between the mid-2000s and the late 2010s, possibly under older ART regimens, which may be less effective than current ones. Within the repertoire, clones expanded before ART were dominant at all time points.

It was version v3.0 of the immunoSEQ assay that was run at survey level. Method: immunoSEQ multiplex PCR; TCRdb's copy keeps in-frame clones and lacks some. The sample includes 31,000 or so clones, approximately 91% of them seen just once. Germline CDR1 and CDR2: SGHNT and YYREEE (reference sequence). Trimming cost V 0 bases and J 2 bases, with 6 bases left between them. The CDR3 extends over 13 amino acids. The V and J genes are TRBV5-4 and TRBJ2-7; D possibly corresponds to TRBD1 (5 bases). This sequence originates from a man aged 50-59 years with HIV. Specimen: unsorted PBMCs, collected about 5 years before starting antiretroviral therapy. CDR3 nucleotides: TGTGCCAGCAGCTTGGGCAGGGCCTACGAGCAGTACTTC. This translates into CASSLGRAYEQYF. Drawing the rest from reference TRBV5-4 and TRBJ2-7, the complete variable domain is ETGVTQSPTHLIKTRGQQVTLRCSSQSGHNTVSWYQQALGQGPQFIFQYYREEENGRGNFPPRFSGLQFPNYSSELNVNALELDDSALYLCASSLGRAYEQYFGPGTRLTVT.